This T cell receptor beta chain appears in the sequencing data of a study of vaccination effects on CD4 cells after COVID-19. Libraries were prepared by immunoSEQ multiplex PCR; TCRdb keeps only in-frame clonotypes and omits some of them. The data hold tens of thousands of clones, with around 74% observed a single time. Sequencing followed a ViraFEST assay step that expanded antigen-specific CD4+ T cells with viral peptide pools. CD4+ T cells were isolated after approximately 10 days of culture. Among the vaccine recipients, none had a prior SARS-CoV-2 infection, and nucleocapsid antibodies were negative. IL-2 at 10 IU/ml and peptides at 10 ug/ml were added to cultured PBMC, more than 1.5 million per well. At days 3 and 7, half of the medium was exchanged for IL-2 medium. Regarding this clone: Its matching antigen is unknown.

Findings and limits, study-wide: Cross-reactivity with common cold coronaviruses was shown by only 1 of 255 vaccine-induced clones in healthy vaccinees. There was marked clonal contraction among infection- and vaccine-induced clones late after vaccination.

This specimen was CD4+ T cells from PBMCs cultured with HCoV-NL63 spike peptides, taken before COVID-19 vaccination. This TCR was recovered from a human donor who received a COVID-19 vaccine.

The CDR3 region is CASSQRGGPKTQYF. The CDR3 coding sequence is TGTGCCAGCAGCCAAAGAGGGGGGCCAAAGACCCAGTACTTC. The V and J genes are TRBV3-1 (or the pseudogene TRBV3-2) and TRBJ2-5; D may correspond to TRBD1 or TRBD2 (6 bases each). The ends were cut back, 2 bases at V and 6 bases at J, with 13 bases in the middle. The germline V gene has CDR1 LGHDT and CDR2 YNNKEL (reference sequence). This CDR3 contains 14 residues.